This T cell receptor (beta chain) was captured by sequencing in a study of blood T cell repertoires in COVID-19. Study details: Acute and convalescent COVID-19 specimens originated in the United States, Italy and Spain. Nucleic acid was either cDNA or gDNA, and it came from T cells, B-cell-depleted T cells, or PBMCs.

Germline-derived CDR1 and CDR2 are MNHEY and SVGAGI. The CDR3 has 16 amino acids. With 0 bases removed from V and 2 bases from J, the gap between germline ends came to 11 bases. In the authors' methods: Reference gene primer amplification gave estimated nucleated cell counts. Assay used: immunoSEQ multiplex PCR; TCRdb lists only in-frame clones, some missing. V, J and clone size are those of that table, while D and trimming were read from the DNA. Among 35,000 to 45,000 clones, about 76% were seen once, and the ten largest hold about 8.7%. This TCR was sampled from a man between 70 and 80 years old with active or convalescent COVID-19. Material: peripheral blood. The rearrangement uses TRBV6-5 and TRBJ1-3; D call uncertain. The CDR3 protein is CASSYSPPETGNTIYF. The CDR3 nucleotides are TGTGCCAGCAGTTACTCTCCGCCGGAGACTGGAAACACCATATATTTT.